Included here is one T cell receptor (beta chain) sequence, with context. Assay: immunoSEQ multiplex PCR; the TCRdb copy retains only in-frame clones and omits some. The top ten hold about 10% of the sample, which has 75,000 to 95,000 clones, 70% to 90% seen once. The source of the sample is a study of control samples from healthy donors and cancer patients. Germline CDR1 is MNHNS and CDR2 is SASEGT. The CDR3 sequence is 15 residues long. The ends lost 2 bases at V and 7 bases at J; junction bases unmatched: 4. The rearrangement uses TRBV6-1 and TRBJ1-4; TRBD1 agrees at 10 bases. The sequenced sample consisted of PBMCs. The clonotype originates from a woman in her forties or fifties with colorectal cancer. The CDR3 DNA is TGTGCCAGCAGTGAAAAGGGACAGGGGTTTGAAAAACTGTTTTTT. This gives the protein CASSEKGQGFEKLFF.